The 14 T cell receptor beta chains reported below all come from one sample, sequenced in a study of T-cell memory formation after mild COVID-19. TCRdb reanalysed the 5' RACE reads using MiXCR and keeps one entry per CDR3 protein. The table lists about 560,000 distinct CDR3 sequences, 15% to 20% of them singletons. Sequenced sample: PBMCs or a T cell subset sorted from them (not recorded which). The receptor set was obtained from an adult woman who had mild COVID-19 (a few samples of this study predate the infection). Cell type and time point are not known.

The rearrangement links TRBV18 to TRBJ2-3, with 10 bases matching TRBD1. CDR3 length: 15 residues. V lost 3 bases, J lost 4 bases, and 4 bases stayed unmatched. Germline CDR1 is KGHSH and CDR2 is LQKENI. CDR3 protein: CASSPGQGLADTQYF. The CDR3 bases are TGTGCCAGCTCACCGGGACAGGGGCTGGCAGATACGCAGTATTTT.

The rearrangement uses TRBV7-3 and TRBJ1-5, with D hard to call. This CDR3 comprises 12 residues. V lost 9 bases and J 0 bases, leaving 6 bases between the germline ends. Germline V lookup: CDR1 SGHTA, CDR2 FQGTGA. CDR3 in amino acids: CARRYSNQPQHF. CDR3 nucleotide sequence: TGTGCCAGAAGGTATAGCAATCAGCCCCAGCATTTT.

This chain joins TRBV6-5 and TRBJ1-2; a possible D gene is TRBD1 (5 bases). Germline CDR1 and CDR2: MNHEY and SVGAGI. V lost 6 bases, J lost 4 bases, and 12 bases lay in between. The CDR3 covers 13 residues. The DNA for the CDR3 is TGTGCCAGCAGCCCCAGGGAATCCTATGGCTACACCTTC. It is translated as CASSPRESYGYTF.

This clonotype was seen a handful of times. This sequence joins TRBV12-3 or TRBV12-4 and TRBJ2-1; TRBD2 aligns across 13 bases. Trimming at V came to 5 bases and at J to 10 bases, leaving 8 bases not matched to a gene. The CDR3 is 15 residues long. Written as DNA, the CDR3 is TGTGCCAGCAGTCCCGGACTAGCGGGGGCCTGGGAGCAGTTCTTC. Residues: CASSPGLAGAWEQFF.

This clonotype was seen a handful of times. CDR3 nucleotides: TGTGCCAGCAGCTTGGGGTCGACAATGAGGACCGGGGAGCTGTTTTTT. It specifies CASSLGSTMRTGELFF. The rearrangement links TRBV5-5 to TRBJ2-2; D uncertain. Germline V gene sequence: CDR1 SGHKS, CDR2 YYEKEE (reference sequence). V shed 0 bases and J shed 5 bases, with 14 bases lying between them. The CDR3 runs to 16 residues.

The sample holds many counts of this clonotype. The chain has TRBV5-1 and TRBJ1-1, with TRBD1 matching over 9 bases. Per germline, CDR1 SGHRS and CDR2 YFSETQ. With 5 bases clipped from V and 5 bases from J, the junction kept 13 bases outside the gene matches. CDR3 length: 16 amino acids. The CDR3 region is CASREDRGTLGTEAFF. CDR3 nucleotide sequence: TGCGCCAGCAGGGAGGACAGGGGTACGCTAGGAACTGAAGCTTTCTTT.

This clonotype was recorded a few times. The rearrangement uses TRBV2 and TRBJ2-7, with D unclear. V was clipped by 6 bases and J by 0 bases, with 15 bases between them. The length of the CDR3 is 15 residues. The germline V gene encodes CDR1 SNHLY and CDR2 FYNNEI. This chain's CDR3 is CASSAQRTGSYEQYF. CDR3 DNA sequence: TGTGCCAGCAGCGCCCAGAGGACCGGCTCCTACGAGCAGTACTTC.

The CDR3 bases are TGTGCCAGCAGCCAAGAAAGGACCGGGGGGTTCCAAGAGACCCAGTACTTC. This translates into CASSQERTGGFQETQYF. This rearrangement joins TRBV3-1 to TRBJ2-5, with 7 positions matching TRBD2. Per germline, CDR1 LGHDT and CDR2 YNNKEL (reference sequence). V was clipped by 0 bases and J by 1 base; unmatched bases: 8. The CDR3 consists of 17 residues.

The V and J genes are TRBV20-1 and TRBJ1-1; 7 nucleotides match TRBD1. Germline CDR1 and CDR2: DFQATT and SNEGSKA (reference sequence). The CDR3 covers 15 residues. Trimming cost V 4 bases and J 4 bases; bases outside gene matches: 12. CDR3 DNA sequence: TGCAGTGCTAAGTACACTGCCAGGGGGATCACTGAAGCTTTCTTT. Its translation is CSAKYTARGITEAFF.

This clonotype showed up just a few times. This chain joins TRBV6-2 or TRBV6-3 and TRBJ2-1; either TRBD1 or TRBD2 may fit D (5 bases each). V dropped 5 bases and J dropped 13 bases, with 12 bases sitting between them. This CDR3 has 11 residues. Germline V gene data show CDR1 as MNHEY and CDR2 as SVGEGT. The CDR3 is CASSTGRSQFF. The DNA for the CDR3 is TGTGCCAGCAGTACGGGACGGAGTCAGTTCTTC.

The J gene is TRBJ2-7, the V gene TRBV27; the match to TRBD2 covers 7 bases. Germline V gene lookup returns CDR1 MNHEY and CDR2 SMNVEV (reference sequence). V was clipped by 8 bases and J by 5 bases; unmatched bases: 12. CDR3 size: 14 residues. The CDR3 spells CASSRAGEVHEQYF. The CDR3 DNA reads TGTGCCAGCTCCAGGGCGGGAGAGGTTCACGAGCAGTACTTC.

This clonotype occurred a few times. The chain uses TRBV2 and TRBJ1-5, with D uncertain. Trimming removed 1 base from V and 7 bases from J, with 8 bases in between. The CDR3 contains 13 residues. In germline, CDR1 is SNHLY, CDR2 FYNNEI. The CDR3 protein is CASSEGPNQPQHF. CDR3 DNA sequence: TGTGCCAGCAGTGAAGGGCCAAACCAGCCCCAGCATTTT.

A few counts support this clonotype. CDR3 coding DNA: TGTGCCAGCAGCTCCCCCGGGACACATAAACTTAGCGGGGTGGTTACCAATGAGCAGTTCTTC. This sequence encodes CASSSPGTHKLSGVVTNEQFF. The rearrangement links TRBV7-9 to TRBJ2-1; TRBD2 matches 8 bases. The CDR3 loop spans 21 amino acids. Germline V CDR1 and CDR2: SEHNR, FQNEAQ (reference sequence). V shed 4 bases, J shed 6 bases, and the junction held 26 bases outside the gene matches. The full variable domain, its missing parts supplied by reference TRBV7-9 and TRBJ2-1, is DTGVSQNPRHKITKRGQNVTFRCDPISEHNRLYWYRQTLGQGPEFLTYFQNEAQLEKSRLLSDRFSAERPKGSFSTLEIQRTEQGDSAMYLCASSSPGTHKLSGVVTNEQFFGPGTRLTVL.

The rearrangement links TRBV7-8 to TRBJ1-2, with 10 positions matching TRBD1. The CDR3 totals 16 residues. The J segment lost 6 bases and the V segment lost 1 base, leaving 8 bases of the junction unmatched. CDR1 SGHVS and CDR2 FQNEAQ come from the germline V gene. CDR3 loop: CASSLGIGQGGNGYTF. The CDR3 coding sequence is TGTGCCAGCAGCTTAGGAATTGGACAGGGGGGTAATGGCTACACCTTC.